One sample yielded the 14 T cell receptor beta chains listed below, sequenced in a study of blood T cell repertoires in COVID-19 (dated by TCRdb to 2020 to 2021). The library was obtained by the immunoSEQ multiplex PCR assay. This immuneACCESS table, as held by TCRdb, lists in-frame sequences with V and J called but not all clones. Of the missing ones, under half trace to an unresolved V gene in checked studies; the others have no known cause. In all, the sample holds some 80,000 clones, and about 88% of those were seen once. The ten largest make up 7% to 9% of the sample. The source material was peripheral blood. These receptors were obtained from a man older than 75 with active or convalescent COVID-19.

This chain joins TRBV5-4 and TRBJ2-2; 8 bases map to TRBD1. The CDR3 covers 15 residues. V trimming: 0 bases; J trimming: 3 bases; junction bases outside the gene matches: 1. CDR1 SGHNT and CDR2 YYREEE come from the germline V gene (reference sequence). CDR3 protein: CASSLEDRDTGELFF. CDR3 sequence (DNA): TGTGCCAGCAGCTTGGAGGACAGGGACACCGGGGAGCTGTTTTTT.

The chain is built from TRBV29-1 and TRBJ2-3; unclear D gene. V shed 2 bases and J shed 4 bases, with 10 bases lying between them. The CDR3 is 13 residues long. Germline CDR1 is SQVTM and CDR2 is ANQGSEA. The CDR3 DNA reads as TGCAGCGTTGAAATTTCGGGTGCAGATACGCAGTATTTT. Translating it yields CSVEISGADTQYF.

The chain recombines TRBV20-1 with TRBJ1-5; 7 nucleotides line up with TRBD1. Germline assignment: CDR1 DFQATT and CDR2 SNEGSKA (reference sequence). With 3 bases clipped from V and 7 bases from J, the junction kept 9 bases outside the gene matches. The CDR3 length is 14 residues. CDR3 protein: CSASPQGVGQPQHF. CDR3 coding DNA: TGCAGTGCTAGTCCCCAGGGGGTTGGGCAGCCCCAGCATTTT.

The CDR3 here is CASSPQQGEYAEAFF. CDR3 in DNA: TGTGCCAGCAGTCCACAACAGGGGGAATACGCTGAAGCTTTCTTT. V usage is TRBV5-4 and J usage is TRBJ1-1, with 8 bases lining up with TRBD1. This CDR3 has 15 amino acids. CDR1 is SGHNT, CDR2 YYREEE, per germline (reference sequence). The V segment lost 5 bases and the J segment 6 bases; nucleotides outside the gene matches: 12.

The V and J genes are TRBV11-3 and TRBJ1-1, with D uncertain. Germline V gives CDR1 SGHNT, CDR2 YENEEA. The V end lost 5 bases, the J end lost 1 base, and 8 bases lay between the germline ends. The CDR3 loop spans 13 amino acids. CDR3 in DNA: TGTGCCAGCAGCGTCGGAGGGAACACTGAAGCTTTCTTT. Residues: CASSVGGNTEAFF.

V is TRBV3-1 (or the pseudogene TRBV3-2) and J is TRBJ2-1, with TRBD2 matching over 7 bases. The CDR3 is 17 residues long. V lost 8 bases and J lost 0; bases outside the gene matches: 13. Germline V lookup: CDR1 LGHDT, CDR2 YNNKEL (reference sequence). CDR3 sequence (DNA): TGTGCCAGCTCCCGACGTTGGGCTAGCGGCTCCTACAATGAGCAGTTCTTC. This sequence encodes CASSRRWASGSYNEQFF.

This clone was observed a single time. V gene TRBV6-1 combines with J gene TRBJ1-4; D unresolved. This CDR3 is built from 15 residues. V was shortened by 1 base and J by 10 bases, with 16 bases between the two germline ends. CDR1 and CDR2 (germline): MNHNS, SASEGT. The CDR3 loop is CASSEGGQVLSKLFF. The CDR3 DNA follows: TGTGCCAGCAGTGAAGGTGGTCAGGTGCTTTCAAAACTGTTTTTT.

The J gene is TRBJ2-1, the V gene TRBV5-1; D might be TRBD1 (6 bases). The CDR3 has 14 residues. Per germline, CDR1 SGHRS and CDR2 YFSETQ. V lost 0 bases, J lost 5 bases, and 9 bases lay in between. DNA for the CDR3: TGCGCCAGCAGCTTGGCCTACAGGGACAATGAGCAGTTCTTC. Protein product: CASSLAYRDNEQFF.

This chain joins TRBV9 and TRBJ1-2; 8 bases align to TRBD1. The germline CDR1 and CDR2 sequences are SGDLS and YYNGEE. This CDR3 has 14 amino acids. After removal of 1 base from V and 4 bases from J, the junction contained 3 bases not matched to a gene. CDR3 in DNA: TGTGCCAGCAGCGTACCAGGGGGCGGCTATGGCTACACCTTC. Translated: CASSVPGGGYGYTF.

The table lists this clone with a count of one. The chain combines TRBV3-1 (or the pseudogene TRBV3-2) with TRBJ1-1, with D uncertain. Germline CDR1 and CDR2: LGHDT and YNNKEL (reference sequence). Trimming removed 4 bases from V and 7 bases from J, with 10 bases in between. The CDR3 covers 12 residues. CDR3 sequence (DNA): TGTGCCAGCAGCCTAGACGGAGATGAAGCTTTCTTT. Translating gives CASSLDGDEAFF.

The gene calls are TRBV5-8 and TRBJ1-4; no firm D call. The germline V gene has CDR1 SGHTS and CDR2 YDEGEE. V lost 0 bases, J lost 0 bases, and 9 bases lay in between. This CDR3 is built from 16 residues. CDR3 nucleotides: TGTGCCAGCAGCTTGGATCTGCTAGCAACTAATGAAAAACTGTTTTTT. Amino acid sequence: CASSLDLLATNEKLFF.

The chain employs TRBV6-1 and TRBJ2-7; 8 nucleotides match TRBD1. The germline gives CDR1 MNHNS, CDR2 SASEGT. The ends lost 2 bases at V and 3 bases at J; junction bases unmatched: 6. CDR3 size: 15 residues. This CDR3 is CASSETNRGNYEQYV. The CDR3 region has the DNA TGTGCCAGCAGTGAAACTAACAGGGGGAACTACGAGCAGTACGTC.

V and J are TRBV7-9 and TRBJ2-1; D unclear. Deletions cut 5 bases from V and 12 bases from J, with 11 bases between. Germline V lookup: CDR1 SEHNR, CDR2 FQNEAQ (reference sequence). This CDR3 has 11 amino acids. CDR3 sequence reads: CASSPTTLQFF. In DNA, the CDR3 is TGTGCCAGCAGCCCAACGACACTGCAGTTCTTC.

CDR3 residues: CASSEGGQGGTQYF. In DNA, the CDR3 is TGTGCCAGCAGTGAAGGAGGGCAGGGAGGGACCCAGTACTTC. V gene TRBV2 combines with J gene TRBJ2-5; possibly TRBD2 for D (6 bases). Per the germline V gene, CDR1 is SNHLY and CDR2 is FYNNEI. The CDR3 runs 14 residues. The germline V and J ends were trimmed by 1 base and 7 bases, with 13 bases remaining between them.